This TCR beta chain was sequenced for a study of cytotoxic CD8 clonotypes in ibrutinib-treated CLL. Study-wide findings and caveats: Clonotypes that were public were uncommon, and they contracted or stayed stable on treatment. Sustained-remission and progressing patients had different sampling times. At baseline, clonality was higher than in age-matched healthy donors and correlated with CD8+ counts. A rise in clonality was seen at ibrutinib response, and a fall back toward baseline was seen at progression.

Germline-derived CDR1 and CDR2 are SGHVS and FNYEAQ. Trimming removed 1 base at V and 0 bases at J, with 13 bases between. This CDR3 is built from 18 residues. Of note for this clone: As yet, its antigen is unknown.

Libraries were prepared by immunoSEQ multiplex PCR; TCRdb keeps only in-frame clonotypes and omits some of them. The repertoire holds about 60,000 clones, with 56% as singletons. Sample: PBMCs, taken after 24 months of ibrutinib treatment. The sequence was obtained from a human donor with chronic lymphocytic leukemia. The genes are TRBV7-6 and TRBJ1-6, with D hard to call. The CDR3 here is CASSLGSEESSYNSPLHF. The DNA of the CDR3 is TGTGCCAGCAGCTTAGGATCGGAGGAGAGCTCCTATAATTCACCCCTCCACTTT.